Listed here is a single T cell receptor beta chain. Assay version v3.0 of immunoSEQ was used, and it was run at survey level. Sequencing used immunoSEQ multiplex PCR; TCRdb keeps in-frame clones, though not all of them. The table includes approximately 20,000 clones, over 80% detected once. The sample originates from a study of long-term antiretroviral therapy in people with HIV. This CDR3 has 15 residues. The V end was cut by 3 bases, the J end by 0 bases, with 11 bases between. The germline V gene has CDR1 MGHDK and CDR2 SYGVNS. This receptor was taken from a man aged 35-49 years with HIV. The V and J genes are TRBV25-1 and TRBJ1-1, with a possible D match to TRBD1 (6 bases). Sample: unsorted PBMCs, taken 1.6 years after starting antiretroviral therapy. The CDR3 protein is CASSDLGTLNTEAFF. The CDR3 DNA reads TGTGCCAGCAGTGATCTCGGGACACTGAACACTGAAGCTTTCTTT. Using reference TRBV25-1 and TRBJ1-1 for the parts outside the CDR3, the full variable domain is EADIYQTPRYLVIGTGKKITLECSQTMGHDKMYWYQQDPGMELHLIHYSYGVNSTEKGDLSSESTVSRIRTEHFPLTLESARPSHTSQYLCASSDLGTLNTEAFFGQGTRLTVV.